One T cell receptor (beta chain) is described in this entry. Antigen specificity is unknown. Germline assignment: CDR1 SNHLY and CDR2 FYNNEI. Germline trimming cut 5 bases from V and 4 bases from J; bases unmatched to any gene: 4. This CDR3 has 13 amino acids. This specimen comes from a study of cytomegalovirus exposure and HLA in healthy donors. Study overall: An analysis done earlier identified roughly 120 million unique TCR beta sequences from around 180 million T cells.

PCR employed 60 Vbeta and 13 Jbeta primers. Some clones are missing from TCRdb's copy, which holds only in-frame ones; the method was immunoSEQ multiplex PCR. The sample has 120,000 or so clones; 78% are singletons. Overall study findings and caveats: Sequencing likely produced, as an artifact, a cluster of highly shared sequence variants. Most TCR beta V segments were productive about 87% or about 30% of the time in an earlier analysis. Presence/absence analyses assumed roughly uniform sequencing depth across donors, which may not hold.

The chain joins TRBV2 to TRBJ1-2; the match to TRBD1 covers 7 bases. This TCR came from a middle-aged woman in good health and CMV-seronegative. Sequencing was carried out using PBMCs. CDR3 residues: CASSSTGLYGYTF. CDR3 nucleotides: TGTGCCAGCAGTTCGACAGGGCTCTATGGCTACACCTTC.